These 19 T cell receptor beta chains were all obtained from the same sample, sequenced in a study of technical replicates of blood from a few donors. The table came from immunoSEQ multiplex PCR; TCRdb's copy has only in-frame clones and leaves some out. The sample contains 56,000 or so clones, 85% to 95% of which appear only once. Sequenced sample: PBMCs. All receptors derive from a human donor in good health. Some clones in this sample may be carry-over from other donors' samples.

The chain has TRBV27 and TRBJ2-1; 7 nucleotides match TRBD2. This CDR3 contains 16 residues. V lost 6 bases, J lost 1 base, and 9 bases stayed unmatched. Germline values: CDR1 MNHEY, CDR2 SMNVEV (reference sequence). CDR3: CASSLYLGGSYNEQFF. The DNA of the CDR3 is TGTGCCAGCAGCCTGTATTTGGGGGGGTCCTACAATGAGCAGTTCTTC.

The CDR3 DNA is TGTGCCAGCAGTCCTCTTACGGGAGTTAGAGAGACCCAGTACTTC. Translating it yields CASSPLTGVRETQYF. The rearrangement links TRBV27 to TRBJ2-5; the D gene is possibly TRBD2 (6 bases). V was clipped by 5 bases and J by 4 bases, with 17 bases between them. Germline CDR1 and CDR2: MNHEY and SMNVEV (reference sequence). The CDR3 spans 15 residues.

Written as DNA, the CDR3 is TGTGCCAGCAGTATTGGACAGGGGGTTGGCTACACCTTC. Its protein product is CASSIGQGVGYTF. J is TRBJ1-2 and V is TRBV6-5, with 10 bases aligning to TRBD1. The CDR3 loop spans 13 amino acids. CDR1 MNHEY and CDR2 SVGAGI come from the germline V gene. V dropped 5 bases and J dropped 7; count of bases not matched to a gene: 4.

The chain recombines TRBV7-8 with TRBJ1-5, with D unclear. This CDR3 contains 13 residues. With 3 bases removed from V and 4 bases from J, the gap between germline ends came to 7 bases. Germline lookup yields CDR1 SGHVS and CDR2 FQNEAQ. DNA for the CDR3: TGTGCCAGCAGCTTCCGGTTAAATCAGCCCCAGCATTTT. Its protein is CASSFRLNQPQHF.

The rearrangement links TRBV7-9 to TRBJ2-1, with 8 bases fitting TRBD1. CDR3 length: 16 residues. CDR1 and CDR2 (germline): SEHNR, FQNEAQ (reference sequence). J gave up 0 bases and V 1 base, and 2 bases lay outside the gene matches. The CDR3 DNA follows: TGTGCCAGCAGCTTAGTGCAGGGGGCCTCCTACAATGAGCAGTTCTTC. This sequence encodes CASSLVQGASYNEQFF.

This chain joins TRBV7-9 and TRBJ1-5; D perhaps matches TRBD1 (6 bases). The CDR3 sequence is 16 residues long. V dropped 5 bases and J dropped 4 bases, with 18 bases sitting between them. The V gene's germline CDR1 is SEHNR and CDR2 FQNEAQ (reference sequence). CDR3 sequence reads: CASSPLDQGRNQPQHF. The CDR3 coding sequence is TGTGCCAGCAGCCCATTAGACCAGGGGAGAAATCAGCCCCAGCATTTT.

CDR3 bases: TGTGCCAGCAGGACTAGCGGGATCGGGGAGCAGTACTTC. Amino acids: CASRTSGIGEQYF. The chain carries TRBV27 and TRBJ2-7; TRBD2 matches 11 bases. Germline values: CDR1 MNHEY, CDR2 SMNVEV (reference sequence). This CDR3 contains 13 residues. After removal of 6 bases from V and 7 bases from J, the junction contained 5 bases not matched to a gene.

In this sample, this clone turned up once. The chain combines TRBV6-5 with TRBJ1-1; 9 bases align to TRBD1. The CDR3 has 14 amino acids. The germline V gene encodes CDR1 MNHEY and CDR2 SVGAGI. V trimming: 5 bases; J trimming: 1 base; junction bases outside the gene matches: 2. The CDR3 reads CASSRQGENTEAFF. CDR3 bases: TGTGCCAGCAGTAGACAGGGGGAGAACACTGAAGCTTTCTTT.

The V gene is TRBV28, the J gene TRBJ1-5, with 9 bases matching TRBD1. There are 15 residues in the CDR3. Germline V CDR1 and CDR2: MDHEN, SYDVKM. V lost 8 bases, J lost 1 base, and 6 bases stayed unmatched. DNA of the CDR3: TGTGCCAGCTTCGGGACAGGGCTCAGCAATCAGCCCCAGCATTTT. As protein: CASFGTGLSNQPQHF.

This rearrangement joins TRBV11-2 to TRBJ2-7; D may be TRBD2 (6 bases). The CDR3 runs to 14 residues. CDR1 is SGHAT and CDR2 is FQNNGV in the germline V gene. With 7 bases removed from V and 5 bases from J, the gap between germline ends came to 18 bases. CDR3 residues: CASTSRGSDHEQYF. CDR3 bases: TGTGCCAGCACCTCGCGGGGATCAGACCACGAGCAGTACTTC.

This chain joins TRBV7-2 and TRBJ1-4; 8 nucleotides agree with TRBD1. V shed 5 bases and J 7 bases; nucleotides not matched to a gene: 12. The CDR3 runs 16 residues. CDR1 and CDR2 from the germline V gene are SGHTA and FQGNSA. Here the CDR3 DNA reads TGTGCCAGCAGCCCGAGGAGACAGGGGATGGGTGAAAAACTGTTTTTT. It encodes CASSPRRQGMGEKLFF.

This clone was seen more than once but under ten times. V and J are TRBV7-2 and TRBJ1-3; 9 bases align to TRBD1. CDR3 length equals 16 residues. In germline, CDR1 is SGHTA, CDR2 FQGNSA. J lost 2 bases, V lost 5 bases, and 7 bases had no gene match. Written as DNA, the CDR3 is TGTGCCAGCAGCCCGTCCCGGGACAGGGCTGGAAACACCATATATTTT. The encoded protein is CASSPSRDRAGNTIYF.

The chain joins TRBV29-1 to TRBJ2-2, with TRBD1 as a possible D gene (6 bases). Trimming cost V 4 bases and J 5 bases, with 11 bases left between them. Per the germline V gene, CDR1 is SQVTM and CDR2 is ANQGSEA. This CDR3 is 13 amino acids long. CDR3 protein: CSVVGGRTGELFF. The CDR3 region has the DNA TGCAGCGTTGTAGGGGGAAGGACCGGGGAGCTGTTTTTT.

J is TRBJ2-5 and V is TRBV15; TRBD2 matches at 8 bases. This CDR3 is 15 amino acids long. Unmatched junction bases numbered 7, after V lost 3 bases and J lost 4 bases. CDR1 is LNHNV, CDR2 YYDKDF, per germline (reference sequence). The CDR3, as DNA: TGTGCCACCAGCAGGTCGGGGGGGGGTGGAGAGACCCAGTACTTC. Translation: CATSRSGGGGETQYF.

J is TRBJ2-2 and V is TRBV15, with 11 bases lining up with TRBD2. This CDR3 is built from 17 residues. After removal of 5 bases from V and 4 bases from J, the junction contained 9 bases not matched to a gene. Germline-derived CDR1 and CDR2 are LNHNV and YYDKDF (reference sequence). This chain's CDR3 is CATSRGLAAVSTGELFF. Written as DNA, the CDR3 is TGTGCCACCAGCCGGGGACTAGCGGCGGTGAGCACCGGGGAGCTGTTTTTT.

The chain recombines TRBV6-6 with TRBJ2-1; tentatively, D is TRBD2 (5 bases). The germline gives CDR1 MNHNY, CDR2 SVGAGI (reference sequence). The V end was cut by 8 bases, the J end by 5 bases, with 16 bases between. This CDR3 spans 14 amino acids. CDR3 coding DNA: TGTGCCAGCCTCGATTACCCAGCGGACAATGAGCAGTTCTTC. Translating gives CASLDYPADNEQFF.

The chain uses TRBV4-2 and TRBJ2-1; 13 nucleotides match TRBD2. V lost 2 bases to trimming and J lost 1 base; unmatched junction nucleotides: 5. From germline, CDR1 is LGHNA and CDR2 YNFKEQ. This CDR3 comprises 18 residues. CDR3 sequence: CASSQFSTSGGSYNEQFF. In DNA, the CDR3 is TGTGCCAGCAGCCAATTTTCGACTAGCGGGGGGTCCTACAATGAGCAGTTCTTC.

This rearrangement joins TRBV5-1 to TRBJ2-1; maybe TRBD1 (6 bases). Per germline, CDR1 SGHRS and CDR2 YFSETQ. CDR3 size: 14 residues. V lost 5 bases and J lost 9, with 18 bases in between. The CDR3 region is CASRPLQGLSEQFF. CDR3 nucleotide sequence: TGCGCCAGCAGGCCCCTACAGGGTTTATCTGAGCAGTTCTTC.

The V call is TRBV7-2, the J call TRBJ2-3; D is ambiguous. Trimming left V 2 bases short and J 2 bases short, with 11 bases between. CDR1 is SGHTA and CDR2 is FQGNSA in the germline V gene. The CDR3 spans 15 residues. CDR3 coding DNA: TGTGCCAGCAGCTTACGGGTTTCCACCACAGATACGCAGTATTTT. It codes for CASSLRVSTTDTQYF.